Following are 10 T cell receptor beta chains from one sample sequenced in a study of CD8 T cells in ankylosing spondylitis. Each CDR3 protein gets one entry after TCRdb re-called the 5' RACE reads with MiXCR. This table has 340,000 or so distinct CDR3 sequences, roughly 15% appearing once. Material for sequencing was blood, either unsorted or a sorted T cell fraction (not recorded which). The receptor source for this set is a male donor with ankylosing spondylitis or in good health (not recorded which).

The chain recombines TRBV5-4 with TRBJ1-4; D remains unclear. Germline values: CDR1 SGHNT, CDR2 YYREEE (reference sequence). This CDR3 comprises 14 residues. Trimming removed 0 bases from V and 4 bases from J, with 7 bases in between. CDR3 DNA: TGTGCCAGCAGCTTGGCCCTGGATAATGAAAAACTGTTTTTT. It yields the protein CASSLALDNEKLFF.

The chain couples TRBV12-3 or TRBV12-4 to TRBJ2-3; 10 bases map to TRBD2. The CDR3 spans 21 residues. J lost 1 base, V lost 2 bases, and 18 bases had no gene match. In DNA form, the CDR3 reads TGTGCCAGCAGTTTAATCATATGGCTAGCGGGGGAACTTGGGGGCACAGATACGCAGTATTTT. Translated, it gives CASSLIIWLAGELGGTDTQYF.

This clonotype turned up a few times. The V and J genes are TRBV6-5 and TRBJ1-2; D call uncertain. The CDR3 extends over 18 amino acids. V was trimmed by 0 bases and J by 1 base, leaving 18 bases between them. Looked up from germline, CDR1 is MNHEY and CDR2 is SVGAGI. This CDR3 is CASSYSAAPGNLNYGYTF. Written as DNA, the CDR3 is TGTGCCAGCAGTTACTCGGCCGCCCCAGGAAACCTTAACTATGGCTACACCTTC.

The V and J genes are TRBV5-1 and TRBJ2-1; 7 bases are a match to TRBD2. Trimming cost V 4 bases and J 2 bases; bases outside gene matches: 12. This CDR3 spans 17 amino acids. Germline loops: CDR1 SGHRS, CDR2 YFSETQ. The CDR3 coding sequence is TGCGCCAGCAGCACTCCCCGGGGCGGGGGACCCTACAATGAGCAGTTCTTC. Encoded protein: CASSTPRGGGPYNEQFF. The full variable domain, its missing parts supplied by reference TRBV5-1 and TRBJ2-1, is KAGVTQTPRYLIKTRGQQVTLSCSPISGHRSVSWYQQTPGQGLQFLFEYFSETQRNKGNFPGRFSGRQFSNSRSEMNVSTLELGDSALYLCASSTPRGGGPYNEQFFGPGTRLTVL.

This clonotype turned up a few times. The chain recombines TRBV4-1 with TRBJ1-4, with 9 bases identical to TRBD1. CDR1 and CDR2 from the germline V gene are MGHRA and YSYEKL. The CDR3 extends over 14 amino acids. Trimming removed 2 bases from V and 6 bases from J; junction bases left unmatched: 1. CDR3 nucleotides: TGCGCCAGCAGCCAATGGGACAGGGATGAAAAACTGTTTTTT. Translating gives CASSQWDRDEKLFF.

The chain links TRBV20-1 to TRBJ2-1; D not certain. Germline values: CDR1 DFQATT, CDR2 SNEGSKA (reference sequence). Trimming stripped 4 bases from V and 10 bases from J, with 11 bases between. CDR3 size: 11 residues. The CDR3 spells CSATGPSEQFF. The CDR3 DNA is TGCAGTGCTACAGGACCGAGCGAGCAGTTCTTC.

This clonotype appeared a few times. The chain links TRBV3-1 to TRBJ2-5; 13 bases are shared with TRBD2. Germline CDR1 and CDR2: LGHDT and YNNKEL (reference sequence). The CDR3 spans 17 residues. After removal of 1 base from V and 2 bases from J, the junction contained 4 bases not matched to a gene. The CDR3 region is CASSQGRTSGSQETQYF. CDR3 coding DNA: TGTGCCAGCAGCCAAGGCAGGACTAGCGGGAGTCAAGAGACCCAGTACTTC.

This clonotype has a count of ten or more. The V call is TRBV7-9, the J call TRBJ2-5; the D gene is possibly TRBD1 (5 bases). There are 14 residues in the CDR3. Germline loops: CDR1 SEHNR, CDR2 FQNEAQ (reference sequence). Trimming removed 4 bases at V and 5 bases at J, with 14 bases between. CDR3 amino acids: CASSSGFSGETQYF. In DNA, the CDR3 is TGTGCCAGCAGCTCAGGGTTCTCAGGGGAGACCCAGTACTTC.

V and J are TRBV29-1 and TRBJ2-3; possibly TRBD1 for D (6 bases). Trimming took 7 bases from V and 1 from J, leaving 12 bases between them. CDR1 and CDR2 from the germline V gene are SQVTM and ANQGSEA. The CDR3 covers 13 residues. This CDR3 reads CSARKGGTDTQYF. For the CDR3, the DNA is TGCAGCGCTAGGAAGGGGGGCACAGATACGCAGTATTTT.

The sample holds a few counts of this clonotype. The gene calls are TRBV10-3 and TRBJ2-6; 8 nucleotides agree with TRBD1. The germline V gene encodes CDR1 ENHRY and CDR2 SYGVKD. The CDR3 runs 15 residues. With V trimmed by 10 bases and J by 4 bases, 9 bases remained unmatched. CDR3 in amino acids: CATGQGSGGANVLTF. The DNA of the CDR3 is TGTGCCACCGGACAGGGTTCCGGAGGGGCCAACGTCCTGACTTTC.